This T cell receptor beta chain was profiled in a study of blood T cell repertoires in COVID-19. Study-wide background: Samples representing acute and convalescent COVID-19 were sourced from the United States, Italy and Spain. T cells, B-cell-depleted T cells, or PBMCs provided the cDNA or gDNA that served as material.

In the source study's methods: Amplification of reference gene primers was used by the study to estimate nucleated cell counts. Produced via immunoSEQ multiplex PCR; TCRdb's table is partial and in-frame only. Clonal size and the V and J genes are those of that table, whereas D and trimming came from the DNA. The profile shows around 110,000 clones, about nine tenths of them singletons. To note about this clone: Other nucleotide sequences from this sample produce the same CDR3.

The CDR3 is made up of 15 amino acids. From germline, CDR1 is SQVTM and CDR2 ANQGSEA. V gave up 1 base and J gave up 3 bases; unmatched junction bases: 6. The rearrangement links TRBV29-1 to TRBJ2-3; TRBD1 matches 8 bases. The TCR comes from a human donor with active COVID-19. The donor label of this sample is uncertain. Sequencing was done on a sample of peripheral blood. The CDR3 nucleotides are TGCAGCGTTGAAGGAGGGACAGGTAGTACAGATACGCAGTATTTT. It yields the protein CSVEGGTGSTDTQYF.